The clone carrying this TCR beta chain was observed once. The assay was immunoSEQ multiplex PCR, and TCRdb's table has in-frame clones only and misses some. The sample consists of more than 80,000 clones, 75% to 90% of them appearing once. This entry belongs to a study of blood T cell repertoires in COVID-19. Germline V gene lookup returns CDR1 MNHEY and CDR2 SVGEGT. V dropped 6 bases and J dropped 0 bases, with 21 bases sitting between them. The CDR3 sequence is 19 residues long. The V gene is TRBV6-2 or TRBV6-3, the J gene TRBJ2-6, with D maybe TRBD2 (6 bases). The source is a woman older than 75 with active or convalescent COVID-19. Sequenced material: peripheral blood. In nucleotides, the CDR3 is TGTGCCAGCAGCATTCCGGGAGCTTTAGTGGGCTCTGGGGCCAACGTCCTGACTTTC. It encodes CASSIPGALVGSGANVLTF.